A selection of T cell receptor beta chains follows, all from one sample in a study of blood T cells in healthy people across ages. TCRdb processed the 5' RACE reads anew with MiXCR; each CDR3 protein has one entry. The repertoire has 600,000 to 650,000 distinct CDR3 sequences, roughly 58% of them found once; the top ten carry around 37%. Sequencing was carried out using blood. The receptors come from a man in his sixties in good health. CDR3s include the opening cysteine and the closing phenylalanine or tryptophan. Each record gives: D gene, CDR3 length, J gene, clone size, V gene, CDR3 DNA, CDR3 protein. A D gene is named only where the DNA matches it firmly. Rows may omit the clone size; those that give it use once, few, many or a size class.

d_call: TRBD1
cdr3_length: 15
j_call: TRBJ2-1
clone_size: .
v_call: TRBV29-1
cdr3_nt: TGCAGCGTTAGGGGGACAGGGAGCTCCTACAATGAGCAGTTCTTC
cdr3_aa: CSVRGTGSSYNEQFF

d_call: .
cdr3_length: 14
j_call: TRBJ1-2
clone_size: .
v_call: TRBV7-2
cdr3_nt: TGTGCCAGCAGCCCCGCCAGCCTTAACTATGGCTACACCTTC
cdr3_aa: CASSPASLNYGYTF

d_call: .
cdr3_length: 14
j_call: TRBJ2-7
clone_size: .
v_call: TRBV20-1
cdr3_nt: TGCAGTGCTAGAGACCCGGGCCATTCCTACGAGCAGTACTTC
cdr3_aa: CSARDPGHSYEQYF

d_call: .
cdr3_length: 12
j_call: TRBJ1-2
clone_size: few
v_call: TRBV20-1
cdr3_nt: TGCAGTGCGCGGACTCCGAACTATGGCTACACCTTC
cdr3_aa: CSARTPNYGYTF

d_call: .
cdr3_length: 15
j_call: TRBJ2-7
clone_size: once
v_call: TRBV21-1
cdr3_nt: TGTGCCAGCAGCAATCTCCTACAGGGTGCCCACGAGCAGTACTTC
cdr3_aa: CASSNLLQGAHEQYF

d_call: .
cdr3_length: 15
j_call: TRBJ2-7
clone_size: few
v_call: TRBV15
cdr3_nt: TGTGCCACCAGCAGAGATCGGCAGGGGGGCTACGAGCAGTACTTC
cdr3_aa: CATSRDRQGGYEQYF

d_call: .
cdr3_length: 14
j_call: TRBJ2-7
clone_size: .
v_call: TRBV7-7
cdr3_nt: TGTGCCAGCAGCTTCGTGGGTTTGGCCTACGAGCAGTACTTC
cdr3_aa: CASSFVGLAYEQYF

d_call: .
cdr3_length: 10
j_call: TRBJ2-3
clone_size: .
v_call: TRBV7-9
cdr3_nt: TGTGCCAGCGGGGGAGATACGCAGTATTTT
cdr3_aa: CASGGDTQYF

d_call: .
cdr3_length: 14
j_call: TRBJ2-7
clone_size: .
v_call: TRBV7-9
cdr3_nt: TGTGCCAGCAGCTTTGACACACCTTCCTACGAGCAGTACTTC
cdr3_aa: CASSFDTPSYEQYF

d_call: TRBD1
cdr3_length: 14
j_call: TRBJ1-6
clone_size: few
v_call: TRBV12-3/TRBV12-4
cdr3_nt: TGTGCCAGCAGTTCAGGGACAGGTCTTTCCTCCCTCCACTTT
cdr3_aa: CASSSGTGLSSLHF

d_call: TRBD2
cdr3_length: 15
j_call: TRBJ2-1
clone_size: .
v_call: TRBV12-3/TRBV12-4
cdr3_nt: TGTGCCAGCAGTTTACTAGCGGGGAGGCAAGAGACCCAGTTCTTC
cdr3_aa: CASSLLAGRQETQFF

d_call: TRBD2
cdr3_length: 15
j_call: TRBJ2-1
clone_size: .
v_call: TRBV4-2
cdr3_nt: TGTGCCAGCAGCCCTATCGGGGGGACTTACAATGAGCAGTTCTTC
cdr3_aa: CASSPIGGTYNEQFF

d_call: TRBD1
cdr3_length: 17
j_call: TRBJ1-2
clone_size: .
v_call: TRBV25-1
cdr3_nt: TGTGCCAGCAGCCTCCGGGGAGGGGGCATTCAAGGTTATGGCTACACCTTC
cdr3_aa: CASSLRGGGIQGYGYTF

d_call: TRBD2
cdr3_length: 17
j_call: TRBJ2-1
clone_size: .
v_call: TRBV12-3/TRBV12-4
cdr3_nt: TGTGCCAGCAGCCCTCCGGAACTAGCGGGGGGTGGGGATGAGCAGTTCTTC
cdr3_aa: CASSPPELAGGGDEQFF

d_call: TRBD2
cdr3_length: 16
j_call: TRBJ2-5
clone_size: once
v_call: TRBV4-1
cdr3_nt: TGCGCCAGCAGCCAACCTCGGGCTAGCGGCCAAGAGACCCAGTACTTC
cdr3_aa: CASSQPRASGQETQYF

d_call: .
cdr3_length: 14
j_call: TRBJ2-6
clone_size: .
v_call: TRBV20-1
cdr3_nt: TGCAGTGCAGCAAGCGCAGCTGGGACCAACGTCCTGACTTTC
cdr3_aa: CSAASAAGTNVLTF

d_call: TRBD2
cdr3_length: 15
j_call: TRBJ2-5
clone_size: few
v_call: TRBV5-1
cdr3_nt: TGCGCCAGCAGCCTTACCGGGACTAGCGATGAGACCCAGTACTTC
cdr3_aa: CASSLTGTSDETQYF

d_call: TRBD2
cdr3_length: 14
j_call: TRBJ2-3
clone_size: .
v_call: TRBV5-1
cdr3_nt: TGCGCCAGCAGAGCCGGGACGGGAGGAGATACGCAGTATTTT
cdr3_aa: CASRAGTGGDTQYF

d_call: .
cdr3_length: 15
j_call: TRBJ2-7
clone_size: .
v_call: TRBV7-9
cdr3_nt: TGTGCCAGCAGCTTAAGTGGAGACAGTTTTTACGAGCAGTACTTC
cdr3_aa: CASSLSGDSFYEQYF

d_call: .
cdr3_length: 14
j_call: TRBJ2-4
clone_size: few
v_call: TRBV24-1
cdr3_nt: TGTGCCACCAGTGATTGGCGGGCCAAAAACATTCAGTACTTC
cdr3_aa: CATSDWRAKNIQYF

d_call: .
cdr3_length: 14
j_call: TRBJ2-1
clone_size: .
v_call: TRBV7-2
cdr3_nt: TGTGCCAGCAGCTTAGATTCAGCCTCCGATGAGCAGTTCTTC
cdr3_aa: CASSLDSASDEQFF

d_call: .
cdr3_length: 15
j_call: TRBJ2-2
clone_size: .
v_call: TRBV5-1
cdr3_nt: TGCGCCAGCAGCCCTACGCAGGGGAACACCGGGGAGCTGTTTTTT
cdr3_aa: CASSPTQGNTGELFF

d_call: .
cdr3_length: 15
j_call: TRBJ2-5
clone_size: .
v_call: TRBV20-1
cdr3_nt: TGCAGTGCTAGGAGGGGTGGCGGCTACAAAGAGACCCAGTACTTC
cdr3_aa: CSARRGGGYKETQYF

d_call: .
cdr3_length: 16
j_call: TRBJ2-5
clone_size: .
v_call: TRBV28
cdr3_nt: TGTGCCAGCAAAGAGCCTTCTCCGGGACTCATTGAGACCCAGTACTTC
cdr3_aa: CASKEPSPGLIETQYF

d_call: .
cdr3_length: 13
j_call: TRBJ1-2
clone_size: .
v_call: TRBV25-1
cdr3_nt: TGTGCCAGCAGTGAACCGGGGGGTCGAGGCTACACCTTC
cdr3_aa: CASSEPGGRGYTF

d_call: .
cdr3_length: 14
j_call: TRBJ2-5
clone_size: .
v_call: TRBV18
cdr3_nt: TGTGCCAGCTCACCACCGGCACTCCAAGAGACCCAGTACTTC
cdr3_aa: CASSPPALQETQYF

d_call: .
cdr3_length: 16
j_call: TRBJ2-6
clone_size: .
v_call: TRBV6-2/TRBV6-3
cdr3_nt: TGTGCCAGCAGTTACCGTCCCGGGAATGGGGCCAACGTCCTGACTTTC
cdr3_aa: CASSYRPGNGANVLTF

d_call: TRBD1
cdr3_length: 16
j_call: TRBJ2-5
clone_size: .
v_call: TRBV24-1
cdr3_nt: TGTGCCACCAGTGATACCGGGACAGGCCATAACAATGAGCAGTACTTC
cdr3_aa: CATSDTGTGHNNEQYF

d_call: .
cdr3_length: 16
j_call: TRBJ2-5
clone_size: .
v_call: TRBV18
cdr3_nt: TGCGCCAGCTCCCGAGAGACAGCGATACTCCAAGAGACCCAGTACTTC
cdr3_aa: CASSRETAILQETQYF

d_call: TRBD2
cdr3_length: 14
j_call: TRBJ2-3
clone_size: .
v_call: TRBV20-1
cdr3_nt: TGCAGTGCTAACGGAGCGGGGCCCACAGATACGCAGTATTTT
cdr3_aa: CSANGAGPTDTQYF

d_call: .
cdr3_length: 15
j_call: TRBJ2-7
clone_size: .
v_call: TRBV6-5
cdr3_nt: TGTGCCAGCAGTTACCGGTGGGGGGCGGACTACGAGCAGTACTTC
cdr3_aa: CASSYRWGADYEQYF

d_call: .
cdr3_length: 13
j_call: TRBJ1-1
clone_size: .
v_call: TRBV11-2
cdr3_nt: TGTGCCAGCAGCTTAGATCAGAGTCCGAAAGCTTTCTTT
cdr3_aa: CASSLDQSPKAFF

d_call: .
cdr3_length: 14
j_call: TRBJ1-5
clone_size: .
v_call: TRBV5-1
cdr3_nt: TGCGCCAGCAGCTTGGGGACAGTCAATCAGCCCCAGCATTTT
cdr3_aa: CASSLGTVNQPQHF

d_call: .
cdr3_length: 13
j_call: TRBJ1-2
clone_size: few
v_call: TRBV9
cdr3_nt: TGTGCCAGCAGGCAACCGGGATCGGGCGGCTACACCTTC
cdr3_aa: CASRQPGSGGYTF

d_call: .
cdr3_length: 17
j_call: TRBJ2-7
clone_size: .
v_call: TRBV12-3/TRBV12-4
cdr3_nt: TGTGCCAGCAGTTGGCAAGAGGGGGGGGGCGAAGCTTACGAGCAGTACTTC
cdr3_aa: CASSWQEGGGEAYEQYF

d_call: .
cdr3_length: 15
j_call: TRBJ2-7
clone_size: .
v_call: TRBV20-1
cdr3_nt: TGCAGTGCTAGAGATCCCACAGGGTCCCAAGAGGCCCAGTACTTC
cdr3_aa: CSARDPTGSQEAQYF

d_call: .
cdr3_length: 12
j_call: TRBJ2-4
clone_size: .
v_call: TRBV20-1
cdr3_nt: TGCAGTGCTAGAGATTGGGGGATCCCGCTGTACTTC
cdr3_aa: CSARDWGIPLYF

d_call: .
cdr3_length: 10
j_call: TRBJ2-1
clone_size: few
v_call: TRBV29-1
cdr3_nt: TGCAGCGTTGGACAGTCTGAGCAGTTCTTC
cdr3_aa: CSVGQSEQFF

d_call: .
cdr3_length: 13
j_call: TRBJ2-1
clone_size: .
v_call: TRBV18
cdr3_nt: TGTGCCAGCTCACCACCGGGGGCCGATCCTCAGTTCTTC
cdr3_aa: CASSPPGADPQFF

d_call: TRBD2
cdr3_length: 16
j_call: TRBJ2-2
clone_size: .
v_call: TRBV7-2
cdr3_nt: TGTGCCAGCAGCTCCGCGGGGGGCCTAGGCACCGGGAAGCTGTTTTTT
cdr3_aa: CASSSAGGLGTGKLFF

d_call: .
cdr3_length: 12
j_call: TRBJ2-1
clone_size: .
v_call: TRBV2
cdr3_nt: TGTGCCAGCAGTGTCGGGTTCCATGAGCAGTTCTTC
cdr3_aa: CASSVGFHEQFF

d_call: .
cdr3_length: 13
j_call: TRBJ1-2
clone_size: few
v_call: TRBV10-3
cdr3_nt: TGTGCCATCGGACAGAGAGCCGACTATGGCTACACCTTC
cdr3_aa: CAIGQRADYGYTF

d_call: .
cdr3_length: 14
j_call: TRBJ2-3
clone_size: once
v_call: TRBV7-9
cdr3_nt: TGTGCCAGCAGCTTATATGGCGGCACAGATACGCAGTATTTT
cdr3_aa: CASSLYGGTDTQYF

d_call: .
cdr3_length: 13
j_call: TRBJ1-5
clone_size: few
v_call: TRBV15
cdr3_nt: TGTGCCACCAGCTACCGGTCAGCTGGGGGGCGGCATTTT
cdr3_aa: CATSYRSAGGRHF